The clone carrying this T cell receptor beta chain was found many times. Its antigen is undetermined. The data belong to a study of response to subunit inactivated influenza vaccine. A single record per CDR3 protein comes from TCRdb applying MiXCR to the RT-PCR reads. The table includes 650,000 to 800,000 distinct CDR3 sequences, about a fifth detected once. The study, taken as a whole, reports: It was suggested by the authors that few new T cells are recruited by each seasonal influenza vaccination.

The ends were cut back, 4 bases at V and 3 bases at J, with 21 bases in the middle. The CDR3 consists of 16 residues. Germline V lookup: CDR1 DFQATT, CDR2 SNEGSKA (reference sequence). Specimen: PBMCs from blood, collected about 5 days after vaccination. The TCR comes from a middle-aged man who received an inactivated influenza vaccine. The chain uses TRBV20-1 and TRBJ1-2; D possibly corresponds to TRBD1 (5 bases). The CDR3 nucleotides read TGCAGTGCTAAACAAGGGAATACAGGCGCTTACTATGGCTACACCTTC. Its translation is CSAKQGNTGAYYGYTF.